Presented here are 21 T cell receptor beta chains from one specimen sequenced in a study of cytomegalovirus exposure and HLA in healthy donors. Researchers ran the PCR with 60 Vbeta and 13 Jbeta primers. TCRdb's table, derived via immunoSEQ multiplex PCR, lists solely in-frame clones and lacks some. The sample yields around 120,000 clones, around two thirds seen once. Sequencing input: PBMCs. The receptors derive from a woman aged 40 to 50 in good health and CMV-seropositive.

The rearrangement uses TRBV7-2 and TRBJ2-2; a weak D match, TRBD1 (6 bases). The CDR3 is 15 amino acids. V was cut by 6 bases and J by 0 bases, with 11 bases left in between. Germline CDR1 SGHTA, CDR2 FQGNSA. CDR3 bases: TGTGCCAGCAGTTCAGGGGCCGCGAACACCGGGGAGCTGTTTTTT. Translated, it gives CASSSGAANTGELFF.

The chain carries TRBV4-3 and TRBJ2-7; 12 nucleotides line up with TRBD2. With 1 base clipped from V and 6 bases from J, the junction kept 4 bases outside the gene matches. The CDR3 consists of 15 residues. Germline V gene sequence: CDR1 LGHNA, CDR2 YSLEER. CDR3 region: CASSQVGLAGSEQYF. Written as DNA, the CDR3 is TGCGCCAGCAGCCAAGTCGGACTAGCGGGGAGCGAGCAGTACTTC.

The rearrangement joins TRBV4-3 to TRBJ1-1, with a weak D call TRBD1 (5 bases). Per the germline V gene, CDR1 is LGHNA and CDR2 is YSLEER. V dropped 0 bases and J dropped 4 bases, with 15 bases sitting between them. The CDR3 totals 16 residues. The CDR3 region has the DNA TGCGCCAGCAGCCAAGACTGGGGGGGGGAGCTCACTGAAGCTTTCTTT. It encodes CASSQDWGGELTEAFF.

The CDR3 bases are TGTGCCAGCACTCCGGACGGGGGGGAAGATACGCAGTATTTT. Translating it yields CASTPDGGEDTQYF. The chain couples TRBV2 to TRBJ2-3; 8 bases agree with TRBD2. This CDR3 contains 14 residues. CDR1 and CDR2 (germline): SNHLY, FYNNEI. V shed 7 bases, J shed 5 bases, and the junction held 8 bases outside the gene matches.

The rearrangement links TRBV6-6 to TRBJ1-2; no firm D call. Trimming took off 5 bases at V and 4 bases at J, with 5 bases between the two ends. Germline V gene lookup returns CDR1 MNHNY and CDR2 SVGAGI (reference sequence). The CDR3 is 11 amino acids. The CDR3 spells CASSPLYGYTF. The CDR3 DNA reads as TGTGCCAGCAGTCCTCTCTATGGCTACACCTTC.

The chain uses TRBV18 and TRBJ1-2, with D hard to call. The CDR3 is made up of 15 amino acids. With 1 base removed from V and 6 bases from J, the gap between germline ends came to 15 bases. Germline CDR1 KGHSH, CDR2 LQKENI. As DNA, the CDR3 is TGTGCCAGCTCACCACGGGCGGCGGGCGGCGATGGCTACACCTTC. Translation: CASSPRAAGGDGYTF.

The chain is built from TRBV4-3 and TRBJ1-2; TRBD1 might be the D (5 bases). This CDR3 contains 15 residues. V gave up 3 bases and J gave up 2 bases, with 13 bases separating them. Germline V gene data show CDR1 as LGHNA and CDR2 as YSLEER. The CDR3 DNA sequence: TGCGCCAGCAGCCAGCTGGGGGGGGTCAACTATGGCTACACCTTC. This sequence encodes CASSQLGGVNYGYTF.

The chain is built from TRBV29-1 and TRBJ1-1; 8 nucleotides align to TRBD1. Germline V lookup: CDR1 SQVTM, CDR2 ANQGSEA. The CDR3 runs to 12 residues. The V and J ends lost 4 bases and 7 bases, in that order; junction bases with no gene match: 5. CDR3 residues: CSVGGQGLEAFF. Here the CDR3 DNA reads TGCAGCGTTGGAGGACAGGGCCTTGAAGCTTTCTTT. The complete variable domain, with remaining parts taken from reference TRBV29-1 and TRBJ1-1, reads SAVISQKPSRDICQRGTSLTIQCQVDSQVTMMFWYRQQPGQSLTLIATANQGSEATYESGFVIDKFPISRPNLTFSTLTVSNMSPEDSSIYLCSVGGQGLEAFFGQGTRLTVV.

V and J are TRBV7-9 and TRBJ1-1; 7 bases agree with TRBD1. This CDR3 spans 16 amino acids. Germline V gene sequence: CDR1 SEHNR, CDR2 FQNEAQ (reference sequence). After removal of 5 bases from V and 1 base from J, the junction contained 10 bases not matched to a gene. The CDR3 spells CASSQRQGRGNTEAFF. In nucleotides, the CDR3 is TGTGCCAGCAGCCAACGACAGGGAAGGGGGAACACTGAAGCTTTCTTT.

J is TRBJ1-4 and V is TRBV14; TRBD1 matches 9 bases. The germline V gene encodes CDR1 SGHDN and CDR2 FVKESK. This CDR3 is built from 16 residues. V shed 5 bases, J shed 7 bases, and the junction held 11 bases outside the gene matches. The CDR3 loop is CASSTHPGTGIEKLFF. CDR3 in DNA: TGTGCCAGCAGCACCCACCCCGGGACAGGGATTGAAAAACTGTTTTTT. The full variable domain, completed using reference TRBV14 and TRBJ1-4, is EAGVTQFPSHSVIEKGQTVTLRCDPISGHDNLYWYRRVMGKEIKFLLHFVKESKQDESGMPNNRFLAERTGGTYSTLKVQPAELEDSGVYFCASSTHPGTGIEKLFFGSGTQLSVL.

This sequence joins TRBV9 and TRBJ2-7, with TRBD1 matching over 7 bases. Germline trimming cut 3 bases from V and 5 bases from J; bases unmatched to any gene: 8. The CDR3 extends over 14 amino acids. Germline values: CDR1 SGDLS, CDR2 YYNGEE. CDR3 bases: TGTGCCAGCAGCGGGCTGACAGGGTTGGACGAGCAGTACTTC. It is translated as CASSGLTGLDEQYF.

The J gene is TRBJ2-5, the V gene TRBV12-5; 12 bases fit TRBD1. Looked up from germline, CDR1 is LGHNT and CDR2 is FRNRAP. Trimming cost V 7 bases and J 5 bases; bases outside gene matches: 8. The CDR3 covers 15 residues. CDR3 sequence reads: CASAPGTGGAETQYF. In DNA form, the CDR3 reads TGTGCTAGTGCCCCTGGGACAGGGGGCGCCGAGACCCAGTACTTC. The full variable domain, completed using reference TRBV12-5 and TRBJ2-5, is DARVTQTPRHKVTEMGQEVTMRCQPILGHNTVFWYRQTMMQGLELLAYFRNRAPLDDSGMPKDRFSAEMPDATLATLKIQPSEPRDSAVYFCASAPGTGGAETQYFGPGTRLLVL.

The rearrangement links TRBV2 to TRBJ1-3; 11 bases fit TRBD1. There are 16 residues in the CDR3. The V segment lost 4 bases and the J segment 3 bases; nucleotides outside the gene matches: 5. CDR1 and CDR2 from the germline V gene are SNHLY and FYNNEI. Here the CDR3 reads CASSAWTGGGGNTIYF. CDR3 coding DNA: TGTGCCAGCAGTGCCTGGACAGGGGGCGGTGGAAACACCATATATTTT. The full variable domain, in which reference TRBV2 and TRBJ1-3 provide the parts outside the CDR3, is EPEVTQTPSHQVTQMGQEVILRCVPISNHLYFYWYRQILGQKVEFLVSFYNNEISEKSEIFDDQFSVERPDGSNFTLKIRSTKLEDSAMYFCASSAWTGGGGNTIYFGEGSWLTVV.

The V call is TRBV12-5, the J call TRBJ2-7, with TRBD1 as a possible D gene (6 bases). The CDR3 loop spans 11 amino acids. V was trimmed by 2 bases and J by 11 bases, leaving 10 bases between them. The V gene's germline CDR1 is LGHNT and CDR2 FRNRAP. The CDR3 DNA follows: TGTGCTAGTGGTTTGTCTCGACAGGAGTACTTC. Its protein product is CASGLSRQEYF.

The rearrangement joins TRBV5-4 to TRBJ1-2, with 8 nucleotides matching TRBD1. The CDR3 is 15 residues long. The V and J ends lost 2 bases and 1 base, in that order; junction bases with no gene match: 4. Germline CDR1 and CDR2: SGHNT and YYREEE (reference sequence). This chain's CDR3 is CASSFQGARNYGYTF. CDR3 coding DNA: TGTGCCAGCAGCTTCCAGGGGGCGCGTAACTATGGCTACACCTTC. The entire variable domain, with the rest obtained from reference TRBV5-4 and TRBJ1-2, is as follows: ETGVTQSPTHLIKTRGQQVTLRCSSQSGHNTVSWYQQALGQGPQFIFQYYREEENGRGNFPPRFSGLQFPNYSSELNVNALELDDSALYLCASSFQGARNYGYTFGSGTRLTVV.

V is TRBV4-1 and J is TRBJ2-5; a weak D match, TRBD1 (6 bases). The ends were cut back, 1 base at V and 5 bases at J, with 8 bases in the middle. Germline CDR1 is MGHRA and CDR2 is YSYEKL. The CDR3 covers 13 residues. The CDR3 region has the DNA TGCGCCAGCAGCCAAGTTAGGGGGGAGACCCAGTACTTC. Protein sequence: CASSQVRGETQYF.

The rearrangement uses TRBV5-1 and TRBJ1-2; no clear D gene. Germline CDR1 reads SGHRS; CDR2 reads YFSETQ. Between the trimmed V and J ends, which lost 0 bases and 8 bases, there was a span of 14 bases. The CDR3 has 14 residues. Here the CDR3 DNA reads TGCGCCAGCAGCTTGGACAGCACCTCGGCAGGCTACACCTTC. Protein product: CASSLDSTSAGYTF. Combining the CDR3 with reference TRBV5-1 and TRBJ1-2 gives the whole variable domain KAGVTQTPRYLIKTRGQQVTLSCSPISGHRSVSWYQQTPGQGLQFLFEYFSETQRNKGNFPGRFSGRQFSNSRSEMNVSTLELGDSALYLCASSLDSTSAGYTFGSGTRLTVV.

The chain employs TRBV5-1 and TRBJ2-7; TRBD1 matches at 10 bases. CDR3 length: 15 residues. The germline CDR1 and CDR2 sequences are SGHRS and YFSETQ. Trimming cost V 4 bases and J 3 bases; bases outside gene matches: 7. CDR3 residues: CASSQETGGNYEQYF. In DNA form, the CDR3 reads TGCGCCAGCAGCCAGGAGACAGGGGGCAACTACGAGCAGTACTTC. Full variable domain (missing parts from reference TRBV5-1 and TRBJ2-7): KAGVTQTPRYLIKTRGQQVTLSCSPISGHRSVSWYQQTPGQGLQFLFEYFSETQRNKGNFPGRFSGRQFSNSRSEMNVSTLELGDSALYLCASSQETGGNYEQYFGPGTRLTVT.

V and J are TRBV7-9 and TRBJ1-1; tentative D call: TRBD1 (5 bases). The V gene's germline CDR1 is SEHNR and CDR2 FQNEAQ (reference sequence). The CDR3 has 14 residues. V lost 4 bases, J lost 4 bases, and 13 bases lay in between. The DNA for the CDR3 is TGTGCCAGCAGCTCGATGACAGCCTTCACTGAAGCTTTCTTT. It is translated as CASSSMTAFTEAFF.

The CDR3 DNA follows: TGCGCCAGCAGCCAAGTGGTGGGGGCGGGCTATGGCTACACCTTC. Residues: CASSQVVGAGYGYTF. The chain combines TRBV4-3 with TRBJ1-2, with a possible D match to TRBD1 (6 bases). The V gene lost 1 base and the J gene lost 4 bases, with 13 bases spanning the gap. The CDR3 has 15 residues. CDR1 is LGHNA, CDR2 YSLEER, per germline.

The DNA of the CDR3 is TGTGCCAGCAGTGAAGGGACAGGGTCCCCCGGCTACACCTTC. This codes for CASSEGTGSPGYTF. The chain is built from TRBV2 and TRBJ1-2, with TRBD1 matching over 8 bases. The CDR3 is 14 amino acids. Germline V gives CDR1 SNHLY, CDR2 FYNNEI. Trimming cost V 1 base and J 8 bases; bases outside gene matches: 6.